This TCR beta chain was sequenced in a study of OX40 agonist ivuxolimab in advanced cancers. Background on the study: Patients were treated with ivuxolimab, an agonistic anti-OX40 (CD134) antibody. In three patients, partial responses were observed, one with hepatocellular carcinoma and two with cutaneous melanoma. Study-level results: Also showing low normalized T-cell clonal expansion were some of the nonresponders. Clonal expansion was seen in CD4+ and CD8+ blood T cells by week 6 at 0.1 to 3.0 mg/kg.

Per germline, CDR1 SGHVS and CDR2 FNYEAQ. Trimming took 5 bases from V and 4 from J; bases not matched to a gene: 11. The CDR3 runs 17 residues. This clone showed up just once. Its specificity is unknown. The assay was immunoSEQ multiplex PCR, and TCRdb's table has in-frame clones only and misses some. This sample has under 100,000 clones, with around 93% found just once. The V call is TRBV7-6, the J call TRBJ2-5; 12 bases are a match to TRBD2. The specimen comprised CD4+ or CD8+ T cells sorted from blood, sampled in a trial of the OX40 agonist ivuxolimab. The origin of this receptor is an adult with an advanced solid tumor such as melanoma, head and neck, liver or kidney cancer. The CDR3 nucleotides are TGTGCCAGCAGCATTCGGACTAGCGGGGCCGAGGGAGAGACCCAGTACTTC. It is translated as CASSIRTSGAEGETQYF.